This T cell receptor beta chain is drawn from a study of blood T cell repertoires in COVID-19. The assay was immunoSEQ multiplex PCR, and TCRdb's table has in-frame clones only and misses some. The sample carries tens of thousands of clones, 70% to 85% recorded once. Trimming pared 5 bases from V and 0 bases from J, leaving 16 bases between. CDR1 and CDR2 (germline): SGHTA, FQGNSA. This CDR3 comprises 16 residues. Material for sequencing was peripheral blood. The origin of this receptor is a human donor in a cohort sampled during active COVID-19. This chain links TRBV7-2 with TRBJ1-2; no firm D call. CDR3 residues: CASSVTRRTSNYGYTF. The CDR3 bases are TGTGCCAGCAGCGTGACTCGGAGGACCTCTAACTATGGCTACACCTTC.